This T cell receptor beta chain was identified during a study of CD8+ T cells in alopecia areata. Once RNA had been extracted, it was reverse transcribed into cDNA to act as the sequencing template. Libraries were prepared by immunoSEQ multiplex PCR; TCRdb keeps only in-frame clonotypes and omits some of them. The data hold 90,000 to 120,000 clones, with 80% to 85% observed a single time. Treatment described: oral pan-JAK inhibitor, 5-10 mg twice daily. The J segment lost 7 bases and the V segment lost 3 bases, leaving 10 bases of the junction unmatched. Germline V gene sequence: CDR1 LGHNA, CDR2 YSLEER. This CDR3 is built from 16 residues.

The chain links TRBV4-3 to TRBJ2-2, with 8 bases aligning to TRBD2. The sequencing here drew on CD8+ T cells sorted from blood, taken at week 24, from a patient treated with tofacitinib. This clonotype was sampled from a human donor with alopecia areata. The CDR3 nucleotides read TGCGCCAGCAGCCATCAAGCGGGGGTAACCTACGGGGAGCTGTTTTTT. This gives the protein CASSHQAGVTYGELFF.